This T cell receptor beta chain was observed in a study of shared clonotypes between healthy human individuals. The study, taken as a whole, reports: A handful of donors showed sharing of 4.5% to 5% of naive CD4 clonotypes. Sequencing depth was expected to influence donor clonotype sharing.

Germline assignment: CDR1 LNHNV and CDR2 YYDKDF (reference sequence). After removal of 1 base from V and 10 bases from J, the junction contained 9 bases not matched to a gene. The CDR3 consists of 15 residues. Points on this clone: Its target is unknown.

Partitioning of CD4+ cells yielded a CD45RA+ naive subset and a CD45RA-negative memory subset. Measured with immunoSEQ multiplex PCR; TCRdb has only the in-frame clones, and not every one. Of about 990,000 clones listed, 78% are singletons. The source of this sequence is a young man in good health. Some clones in this sample may be carry-over from other donors' samples. The J gene is TRBJ2-1, the V gene TRBV15, with TRBD2 identical over 8 bases. What was sequenced was memory CD4+ T cells from PBMCs. As to subset: CD45RA-negative fraction. CDR3 sequence: CATSRGGGVAGEQFF. In nucleotides, the CDR3 is TGTGCCACCAGCAGAGGAGGTGGGGTAGCGGGGGAGCAGTTCTTC. Looking up the rest from reference TRBV15 and TRBJ2-1 gives the full variable domain: DAMVIQNPRYQVTQFGKPVTLSCSQTLNHNVMYWYQQKSSQAPKLLFHYYDKDFNNEADTPDNFQSRRPNTSFCFLDIRSPGLGDTAMYLCATSRGGGVAGEQFFGPGTRLTVL.